One and the same sample provided the 30 T cell receptor beta chains below, sequenced in a study of breast tumors, draining lymph nodes, adjacent tissues. TCRdb used MiXCR to reprocess the multiplex PCR reads, holding one entry per CDR3 protein. The table lists around 130,000 distinct CDR3 sequences, 21% of them singletons, with 2.2% in the top ten. The lymph nodes were axillary draining lymph nodes from breast cancer patients. The source material was axillary lymph node tissue. Receptors were obtained from a female donor with breast cancer. Some clones in this sample may be carry-over from other donors' samples.

The sample holds many counts of this clonotype. This rearrangement joins TRBV2 to TRBJ2-1; D possibly corresponds to TRBD1 (5 bases). This CDR3 is built from 14 residues. Looked up from germline, CDR1 is SNHLY and CDR2 is FYNNEI. The V end lost 5 bases, the J end lost 6 bases, and 14 bases lay between the germline ends. The chain's CDR3 is CASSLGVFGNEQFF. The CDR3 coding sequence is TGTGCCAGCAGTTTAGGGGTTTTTGGCAATGAGCAGTTCTTC.

This clonotype showed up just once. The chain combines TRBV4-1 with TRBJ2-1; weak D call: TRBD1 (6 bases). With 7 bases removed from V and 3 bases from J, the gap between germline ends came to 16 bases. Per germline, CDR1 MGHRA and CDR2 YSYEKL. This CDR3 spans 15 amino acids. The CDR3 here is CASNQGGQYYNEQFF. DNA of the CDR3: TGCGCCAGCAACCAGGGCGGACAGTACTACAATGAGCAGTTCTTC.

Ten or more counts support this clonotype. The chain combines TRBV30 with TRBJ1-2, with a tentative D call TRBD1 (5 bases). This CDR3 is built from 13 residues. Trimming took 0 bases from V and 7 from J, leaving 12 bases between them. CDR1 is GTSNPN and CDR2 is SVGIG in the germline V gene (reference sequence). CDR3 amino acids: CAWSVSGKAGYTF. CDR3 DNA: TGTGCCTGGAGTGTGTCAGGGAAAGCTGGCTACACCTTC. The entire variable domain, with the rest obtained from reference TRBV30 and TRBJ1-2, is as follows: SQTIHQWPATLVQPVGSPLSLECTVEGTSNPNLYWYRQAAGRGLQLLFYSVGIGQISSEVPQNLSASRPQDRQFILSSKKLLLSDSGFYLCAWSVSGKAGYTFGSGTRLTVV.

Comment on this clonotype: Being one base from a much bigger clone, this may be a read error. The chain recombines TRBV12-3 or TRBV12-4 with TRBJ2-7, with D unresolved. The CDR3 covers 13 residues. V lost 9 bases to trimming and J lost 12 bases, with 24 bases between them. The CDR3 DNA reads as TGTGCCAGTAATGAAATGGCCGTGGGCGGCTGGTACTTC. This codes for CASNEMAVGGWYF.

This clonotype was seen many times. The chain has TRBV19 and TRBJ2-3; 10 bases align to TRBD2. The CDR3 sequence is 15 residues long. The V gene end was trimmed by 7 bases and the J gene end by 1 base; junction bases not matched to a gene: 5. Germline CDR1 LNHDA, CDR2 SQIVND (reference sequence). The CDR3 loop reads CASNPTSGGTDTQYF. CDR3 sequence (DNA): TGTGCCAGTAACCCCACTAGCGGGGGCACAGATACGCAGTATTTT.

This clonotype occurred many times. The chain links TRBV28 to TRBJ2-5; 13 bases fit TRBD2. Germline CDR1 reads MDHEN; CDR2 reads SYDVKM. The CDR3 spans 15 residues. The V gene end was trimmed by 6 bases and the J gene end by 5 bases; junction bases not matched to a gene: 6. The CDR3 spells CASSPGLAGDETQYF. The CDR3 coding sequence is TGTGCCAGCAGCCCCGGACTAGCGGGAGACGAGACCCAGTACTTC. Variable domain in full (rest from reference TRBV28 and TRBJ2-5): DVKVTQSSRYLVKRTGEKVFLECVQDMDHENMFWYRQDPGLGLRLIYFSYDVKMKEKGDIPEGYSVSREKKERFSLILESASTNQTSMYLCASSPGLAGDETQYFGPGTRLLVL.

This clonotype was observed many times. This chain uses TRBV5-4 with TRBJ2-7; D may be TRBD1 (6 bases). CDR3 size: 12 residues. Deletions cut 4 bases from V and 7 bases from J, with 12 bases between. Germline V CDR1 and CDR2: SGHNT, YYREEE (reference sequence). The CDR3 reads CASSQLDREQYF. The CDR3 bases are TGTGCCAGCAGCCAGCTAGACAGGGAGCAGTACTTC.

With respect to this clonotype: One base away lies a much larger clone, so this may be a sequencing read error. V and J are TRBV27 and TRBJ2-7; 8 bases are a match to TRBD2. With V trimmed by 6 bases and J by 1 base, 8 bases remained unmatched. CDR3 size: 15 residues. Germline loops: CDR1 MNHEY, CDR2 SMNVEV (reference sequence). The CDR3 sequence is CASRPRGGASYEQYF. The CDR3 DNA reads as TGTGCCAGCAGGCCCCGGGGGGGGGCGTCCTACGAGCAGTACTTC.

This clonotype was detected only once. Since a much larger clone is just one base distant, this may be a read error. The DNA is omitted, as the CDR3 cannot be located on it reliably, and the CDR3 follows TCRdb's listing. V is TRBV27 and J is TRBJ2-3; the table assigns TRBD2, which was not confirmed against the DNA. The CDR3 length is 16 residues, termini included. Germline loops: CDR1 MNHEY, CDR2 SMNVEV (reference sequence). This chain's CDR3 is CASSFGVGAAADTRYF.

This clonotype was observed many times. The chain is built from TRBV6-5 and TRBJ2-7, with D possibly TRBD1 on 5 matching bases. The CDR3 runs 13 residues. Trimming shortened V by 3 bases and J by 3 bases, and 9 bases separated the two germline ends. Germline CDR1 and CDR2: MNHEY and SVGAGI. The CDR3 loop reads CASSYDSYYEQYF. The CDR3 region has the DNA TGTGCCAGCAGTTATGACAGCTACTACGAGCAGTACTTC.

The gene calls are TRBV29-1 and TRBJ2-4, with D possibly being TRBD1 (6 bases). Germline V gives CDR1 SQVTM, CDR2 ANQGSEA. Between the trimmed V and J ends, which lost 4 bases and 3 bases, there was a span of 19 bases. The CDR3 is 16 amino acids. CDR3 nucleotides: TGCAGCGTTGGGGGGCCTAACCTAGGGAGCAAAAACATTCAGTACTTC. This sequence encodes CSVGGPNLGSKNIQYF.

This clonotype was picked up many times. The V gene is TRBV29-1, the J gene TRBJ2-7; D might be TRBD1 or TRBD2, each matching 6 bases. Trimming removed 5 bases at V and 2 bases at J, with 19 bases between. CDR3 size: 15 residues. Germline V gene data show CDR1 as SQVTM and CDR2 as ANQGSEA. CDR3 residues: CSVMGRGEHAYEQYF. In DNA form, the CDR3 reads TGCAGCGTTATGGGAAGGGGGGAACACGCCTACGAGCAGTACTTC.

This clonotype was counted many times. The V and J genes are TRBV6-1 and TRBJ2-6; 8 bases align to TRBD1. V lost 1 base to trimming and J lost 1 base; unmatched junction nucleotides: 12. CDR1 MNHNS and CDR2 SASEGT come from the germline V gene. This CDR3 contains 20 residues. The CDR3 reads CASSEGRTGIGVSGANVLTF. In DNA, the CDR3 is TGTGCCAGCAGTGAAGGGAGGACAGGGATAGGAGTATCTGGGGCCAACGTCCTGACTTTC.

This clonotype showed up many times. The rearrangement links TRBV6-5 to TRBJ1-5, with 9 bases fitting TRBD1. This CDR3 spans 15 amino acids. Per the germline V gene, CDR1 is MNHEY and CDR2 is SVGAGI. The V segment lost 6 bases and the J segment 2 bases; nucleotides outside the gene matches: 5. The CDR3 loop reads CASRRTGAGNQPQHF. CDR3 coding DNA: TGTGCCAGCAGAAGGACAGGGGCGGGCAATCAGCCCCAGCATTTT.

This clonotype was seen ten or more times. The chain combines TRBV29-1 with TRBJ2-3, with 7 nucleotides matching TRBD2. Germline CDR1 is SQVTM and CDR2 is ANQGSEA. The CDR3 contains 15 residues. V lost 4 bases and J lost 6; bases outside the gene matches: 13. CDR3 sequence reads: CSVVGRAGVPDTQYF. The CDR3 coding sequence is TGCAGCGTTGTCGGTAGGGCGGGAGTCCCCGATACGCAGTATTTT.

The chain has TRBV7-9 and TRBJ2-7; no firm D call. V was cut by 5 bases and J by 0 bases, with 14 bases left in between. CDR1 and CDR2 (germline): SEHNR, FQNEAQ (reference sequence). CDR3 length: 15 amino acids. The CDR3 DNA reads as TGTGCCAGCAGCCACGGAATGGCAACCTCCTACGAGCAGTACTTC. Translated: CASSHGMATSYEQYF.

Many counts were recorded for this clonotype. The rearrangement joins TRBV19 to TRBJ2-2; tentatively, D is TRBD1 (6 bases). Germline CDR1 is LNHDA and CDR2 is SQIVND (reference sequence). The germline V and J ends were trimmed by 1 base and 1 base, with 10 bases remaining between them. The CDR3 has 16 amino acids. CDR3 sequence (DNA): TGTGCCAGTAGTATAGCGGGACACCTGAACACCGGGGAGCTGTTTTTT. This gives the protein CASSIAGHLNTGELFF.

This clonotype occurred many times. This sequence joins TRBV10-2 and TRBJ2-3; 9 bases are a match to TRBD1. The CDR3 sequence is 14 residues long. Germline CDR1 reads WSHSY; CDR2 reads SAAADI. The V gene end was trimmed by 3 bases and the J gene end by 4 bases; junction bases not matched to a gene: 2. The CDR3: CASSEQGASDTQYF. CDR3 sequence (DNA): TGCGCCAGCAGTGAACAGGGGGCATCAGATACGCAGTATTTT.

Ten or more counts support this clonotype. The J gene is TRBJ1-2, the V gene TRBV6-2 or TRBV6-3; D call uncertain. V shed 7 bases and J shed 0 bases, with 12 bases lying between them. Germline CDR1 is MNHEY and CDR2 is SVGEGT. This CDR3 is 14 amino acids long. This chain's CDR3 is CASTRVTANYGYTF. CDR3 coding DNA: TGTGCCAGCACCCGCGTTACAGCTAACTATGGCTACACCTTC.

This clonotype has a count of ten or more. The chain uses TRBV20-1 and TRBJ2-1, with TRBD2 matching over 10 bases. V lost 7 bases, J lost 0 bases, and 9 bases stayed unmatched. The CDR3 has 16 residues. Looked up from germline, CDR1 is DFQATT and CDR2 is SNEGSKA (reference sequence). The CDR3 is CSGSSGSASSYNEQFF. CDR3 DNA: TGCAGTGGTTCTAGCGGGAGTGCGAGCTCCTACAATGAGCAGTTCTTC.

Ten or more counts support this clonotype. The chain is built from TRBV12-3 or TRBV12-4 and TRBJ2-1; D is unclear. Trimming left V 6 bases short and J 4 bases short, with 10 bases between. The CDR3 length is 13 residues. The CDR3 loop reads CASSFTIYNEQFF. For the CDR3, the DNA is TGTGCCAGCAGCTTTACGATTTACAATGAGCAGTTCTTC.

The chain is built from TRBV19 and TRBJ1-5; no definite D call. Germline loops: CDR1 LNHDA, CDR2 SQIVND (reference sequence). V shed 6 bases and J shed 0 bases, with 12 bases lying between them. This CDR3 spans 15 amino acids. CDR3 coding DNA: TGTGCCAGTAGGACCCGACACTATAGCAATCAGCCCCAGCATTTT. Translated, it gives CASRTRHYSNQPQHF.

This clonotype was seen only a few times. This may come from a read error, since a much larger clone is one base off. V usage is TRBV5-4 and J usage is TRBJ1-2, with D tentatively TRBD1 (5 bases). CDR3 length: 12 amino acids. In germline, CDR1 is SGHNT, CDR2 YYREEE (reference sequence). CDR3 region: CASSYRQNGYAF. DNA for the CDR3: TGTGCCAGCAGCTACAGACAGAATGGCTACGCCTTC.

The CDR3 nucleotides are TGTGCCAGTTCCGGGACTACGCTTAGCACAGATACGCAGTATTTT. Encoded protein: CASSGTTLSTDTQYF. The V gene is TRBV6-1, the J gene TRBJ2-3, with 7 bases matching TRBD2. Germline V gene data show CDR1 as MNHNS and CDR2 as SASEGT. The CDR3 length is 15 residues. Trimming cost V 9 bases and J 0 bases; bases outside gene matches: 9.

This clonotype was seen ten or more times. This rearrangement joins TRBV7-9 to TRBJ1-3; D gene ambiguous. V lost 5 bases and J lost 3, with 17 bases in between. Germline CDR1 is SEHNR and CDR2 is FQNEAQ (reference sequence). This CDR3 is 16 amino acids long. This chain's CDR3 is CASSPSPRRDGNTIYF. The CDR3 DNA reads as TGTGCCAGCAGCCCCTCGCCCCGGCGCGATGGAAACACCATATATTTT.

For this clonotype: A much larger clone lies a single base off, so this may be a read error. This chain uses TRBV6-1 with TRBJ1-2; TRBD1 aligns across 7 bases. With 10 bases clipped from V and 6 bases from J, the junction kept 11 bases outside the gene matches. The germline V gene encodes CDR1 MNHNS and CDR2 SASEGT. The CDR3 runs 13 residues. The CDR3 protein is CATLQGVRDGYTF. CDR3 bases: TGTGCCACTCTTCAGGGGGTTAGGGATGGCTACACCTTC.

The V call is TRBV19, the J call TRBJ1-5; no firm D call. The CDR3 runs 14 residues. Trimming pared 0 bases from V and 5 bases from J, leaving 8 bases between. Germline V gene lookup returns CDR1 LNHDA and CDR2 SQIVND (reference sequence). CDR3: CASSIDLSDQPQHF. CDR3 DNA sequence: TGTGCCAGTAGTATAGATCTATCCGATCAGCCCCAGCATTTT.

This clonotype was seen many times. The chain combines TRBV5-1 with TRBJ1-3; 9 nucleotides agree with TRBD1. CDR1 is SGHRS and CDR2 is YFSETQ in the germline V gene. Trimming at V came to 4 bases and at J to 0 bases, leaving 17 bases not matched to a gene. CDR3 length: 20 residues. CDR3: CASSLNGAGQGPYSGNTIYF. The CDR3 DNA reads as TGCGCCAGCAGCCTAAATGGAGCGGGACAGGGACCTTACTCTGGAAACACCATATATTTT.

In this sample, this clonotype turned up many times. V usage is TRBV11-3 and J usage is TRBJ2-5, with D tentatively TRBD1 (5 bases). CDR3 length equals 15 residues. The germline CDR1 and CDR2 sequences are SGHNT and YENEEA. Trimming left V 4 bases short and J 2 bases short, with 14 bases between. CDR3 loop: CASSSRARGQETQYF. CDR3 DNA: TGTGCCAGCAGCTCCCGCGCTAGGGGACAAGAGACCCAGTACTTC. The variable domain in full, completed from reference TRBV11-3 and TRBJ2-5, reads EAGVVQSPRYKIIEKKQPVAFWCNPISGHNTLYWYLQNLGQGPELLIRYENEEAVDDSQLPKDRFSAERLKGVDSTLKIQPAELGDSAVYLCASSSRARGQETQYFGPGTRLLVL.

This chain connects TRBV7-9 to TRBJ2-6, with D uncertain. Germline values: CDR1 SEHNR, CDR2 FQNEAQ (reference sequence). V was clipped by 0 bases and J by 0 bases, with 6 bases between them. This CDR3 comprises 16 residues. CDR3 coding DNA: TGTGCCAGCAGCTTAGCCCTCACCTCTGGGGCCAACGTCCTGACTTTC. Translation: CASSLALTSGANVLTF. The whole variable domain, filled in from reference TRBV7-9 and TRBJ2-6, reads DTGVSQNPRHKITKRGQNVTFRCDPISEHNRLYWYRQTLGQGPEFLTYFQNEAQLEKSRLLSDRFSAERPKGSFSTLEIQRTEQGDSAMYLCASSLALTSGANVLTFGAGSRLTVL.